This T cell receptor (beta chain) was retrieved from a study of blood T cell repertoires in COVID-19. Trimming left V 5 bases short and J 7 bases short, with 17 bases between. The germline V gene encodes CDR1 MGHDK and CDR2 SYGVNS. The CDR3 has 15 residues. Symptom resolution, clearance, or two negative PCRs marked the recovered donors of Cohort 3. The data were produced by immunoSEQ multiplex PCR, yet TCRdb's version contains in-frame clones alone and is incomplete. This sample has approximately 300,000 clones, with 65% to 90% found just once. The chain is built from TRBV25-1 and TRBJ1-4; the D gene is possibly TRBD1 (6 bases). Sequencing was performed on PBMCs or T cells enriched from blood (not recorded which). This sequence was found in a woman under 30 who had recovered from COVID-19. CDR3 nucleotide sequence: TGTGCCAGCAGTCACTCGACCGAAGGGGGTGAAAAACTGTTTTTT. Its translation: CASSHSTEGGEKLFF.